What follows are 14 T cell receptor beta chains derived from one specimen sequenced in a study of T-cell reconstitution after alpha-beta-depleted transplantation in children. During its preparation, the TCRbeta library received unique molecular identifiers. TCRdb re-derived calls from the PCR reads in MiXCR, one entry per CDR3 protein. Of about 240,000 distinct CDR3 sequences listed, about 25% are singletons. The sample consisted of PBMCs, taken before TCRalphabeta/CD19-depleted stem cell transplant. The receptors here all came from a girl aged 2 to 10 with Fanconi anemia, due to receive a stem cell transplant.

This clonotype was counted many times. The V gene is TRBV20-1, the J gene TRBJ2-7; TRBD2 is a possible D gene (6 bases). Trimming shortened V by 7 bases and J by 0 bases, and 10 bases separated the two germline ends. The CDR3 runs to 12 residues. Germline CDR1 is DFQATT and CDR2 is SNEGSKA (reference sequence). For the CDR3, the DNA is TGCAGTGGGAGACTAGACTCCTACGAGCAGTACTTC. It codes for CSGRLDSYEQYF.

The genes are TRBV6-5 and TRBJ2-6; no clear D gene. The V gene lost 2 bases and the J gene lost 5 bases, with 7 bases spanning the gap. Per germline, CDR1 MNHEY and CDR2 SVGAGI. This CDR3 has 14 residues. The CDR3 spells CASSYADRANVLTF. CDR3 sequence (DNA): TGTGCCAGCAGTTACGCCGACAGGGCCAACGTCCTGACTTTC.

The chain uses TRBV4-1 and TRBJ2-7, with a weak D call TRBD1 (6 bases). Germline V CDR1 and CDR2: MGHRA, YSYEKL. This CDR3 is 14 amino acids long. V was clipped by 0 bases and J by 5 bases, with 11 bases between them. The CDR3 spells CASSQDRGSHEQYF. CDR3 in DNA: TGCGCCAGCAGCCAAGACAGGGGTAGCCACGAGCAGTACTTC.

A word on this clonotype: This clone may be a read error of a much larger clone one base away. The gene calls are TRBV24-1 and TRBJ2-7; D is uncertain. This CDR3 region has 14 residues. Germline V gene data show CDR1 as KGHDR and CDR2 as SFDVKD. Here the CDR3 reads CATSDSAIAYGQYF. CDR3 sequence (DNA): TGTGCCACCAGTGATTCCGCGATAGCCTACGGGCAGTACTTC.

This clonotype was counted only a few times. V is TRBV29-1 and J is TRBJ2-3, with 11 bases lining up with TRBD1. The CDR3 sequence is 13 residues long. Germline lookup yields CDR1 SQVTM and CDR2 ANQGSEA. V was clipped by 5 bases and J by 4 bases; unmatched bases: 2. The CDR3 coding sequence is TGCAGCGTTCCGGGACAGGGGGCAGATACGCAGTATTTT. Protein: CSVPGQGADTQYF.

This clonotype was observed a handful of times. V and J are TRBV7-6 and TRBJ2-3, with a tentative D call TRBD1 (8 bases). Germline CDR1 and CDR2: SGHVS and FNYEAQ. The CDR3 is 18 residues long. Trimming left V 5 bases short and J 4 bases short, with 25 bases between. CDR3 nucleotides: TGTGCCAGCAGCCAACTTCCAAGCGGGACAGGAGTCTCAGATACGCAGTATTTT. It codes for CASSQLPSGTGVSDTQYF.

This clonotype was picked up a small number of times. V gene TRBV29-1 combines with J gene TRBJ2-2; the D gene could be TRBD1 or TRBD2 (5 bases each). This CDR3 contains 15 residues. Deletions cut 7 bases from V and 1 base from J, with 16 bases between. Germline-derived CDR1 and CDR2 are SQVTM and ANQGSEA. The CDR3 sequence: CSAQPGPKNTGELFF. The CDR3 DNA reads TGCAGCGCTCAACCGGGACCCAAGAACACCGGGGAGCTGTTTTTT.

This clonotype has only a few counts. The chain recombines TRBV7-2 with TRBJ2-3, with 12 bases lining up with TRBD2. The V segment lost 1 base and the J segment 6 bases; nucleotides outside the gene matches: 5. CDR1 is SGHTA, CDR2 FQGNSA, per germline. The CDR3 is 16 amino acids. The CDR3 DNA follows: TGTGCCAGCAGCTTAGAGCTCCTAGCGGGGGGGGATACGCAGTATTTT. Its protein product is CASSLELLAGGDTQYF.

The CDR3 region has the DNA TGTGCCAGCAGCGTAACCCTAGCGGCCGATGTTCTCTCCTACAATGAGCAGTTCTTC. Translating gives CASSVTLAADVLSYNEQFF. The chain has TRBV9 and TRBJ2-1; 7 bases line up with TRBD2. Germline V gives CDR1 SGDLS, CDR2 YYNGEE. V gave up 1 base and J gave up 0 bases; unmatched junction bases: 13. The CDR3 totals 19 residues.

This clonotype was recorded at least ten times. CDR3 sequence: CASSFRATEQFF. The CDR3 DNA reads TGTGCCAGCAGTTTCAGAGCTACTGAGCAGTTCTTC. V usage is TRBV12-3 or TRBV12-4 and J usage is TRBJ2-1, with D unresolved. This CDR3 has 12 residues. V was cut by 3 bases and J by 9 bases, with 9 bases left in between.

This clonotype was found many times. This rearrangement joins TRBV20-1 to TRBJ2-7, with TRBD2 matching 7 bases. With 3 bases clipped from V and 3 bases from J, the junction kept 5 bases outside the gene matches. This CDR3 region has 13 residues. CDR1 and CDR2 (germline): DFQATT, SNEGSKA (reference sequence). CDR3 nucleotide sequence: TGCAGTGCTAGTATCGGCGGGGGCTACGAGCAGTACTTC. This gives the protein CSASIGGGYEQYF.

This clonotype was recorded at least ten times. The V gene is TRBV30, the J gene TRBJ1-4; no reliable D call. In germline, CDR1 is GTSNPN, CDR2 SVGIG (reference sequence). This CDR3 has 13 amino acids. V lost 5 bases, J lost 8 bases, and 15 bases lay in between. This CDR3 reads CAWAGGEEEKLFF. CDR3 DNA: TGTGCCTGGGCCGGCGGGGAAGAGGAAAAACTGTTTTTT.

This chain uses TRBV5-1 with TRBJ2-5; 11 bases are shared with TRBD1. This CDR3 comprises 15 residues. J was trimmed by 5 bases and V by 4 bases; bases with no gene match: 7. Germline loops: CDR1 SGHRS, CDR2 YFSETQ. In DNA, the CDR3 is TGCGCCAGCAGCCACGGACAGGGGGCGGGCGAGACCCAGTACTTC. Translation gives CASSHGQGAGETQYF.

This chain connects TRBV10-1 to TRBJ1-1; D is ambiguous. The CDR3 spans 15 residues. V lost 0 bases, J lost 5 bases, and 13 bases lay in between. Germline lookup yields CDR1 WNHNN and CDR2 SYGVQD (reference sequence). CDR3 DNA: TGCGCCAGCAGTGAGTCTATGAGGAGTCGGACTGAAGCTTTCTTT. It specifies CASSESMRSRTEAFF.